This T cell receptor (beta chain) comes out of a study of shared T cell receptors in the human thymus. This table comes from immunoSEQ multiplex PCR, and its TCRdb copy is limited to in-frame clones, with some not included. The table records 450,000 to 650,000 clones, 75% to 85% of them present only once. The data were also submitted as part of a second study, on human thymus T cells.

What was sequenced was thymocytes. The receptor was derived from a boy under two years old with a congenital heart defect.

The CDR3 is CASSDRGEKLFF. The CDR3 DNA follows: TGCGCCAGCAGTGACCGAGGTGAAAAACTGTTTTTT. This chain links TRBV10-1 with TRBJ1-4; D call uncertain. Between the trimmed V and J ends, which lost 3 bases and 7 bases, there was a span of 6 bases. The CDR3 is made up of 12 amino acids. CDR1 and CDR2 (germline): WNHNN, SYGVQD (reference sequence).